This T cell receptor beta chain comes out of a study of T cells in Graves' hyperthyroidism and ophthalmopathy. Germline lookup yields CDR1 SGHAT and CDR2 FQNNGV. This CDR3 region has 16 residues. V gave up 1 base and J gave up 4 bases; unmatched junction bases: 9. There were TCR beta CDR3 regions amplified from RNA transcripts. Initially, a first-round RT-PCR of the TCR CDR3 employed the HTBI primer set. TCRdb called the multiplex PCR reads again in MiXCR, with one record for every CDR3 protein. Here the sample spans around 450,000 distinct CDR3 sequences, around a sixth being singletons. Thyroid ultrasound and orbital computed tomography, with clinical symptoms and serum thyroxine and TRAb, informed diagnoses.

The clonotype was recovered from a woman aged 18-29 years with Graves' hyperthyroidism. Sequences were obtained from blood. V gene TRBV11-2 combines with J gene TRBJ2-5; the match to TRBD2 covers 7 bases. DNA for the CDR3: TGTGCCAGCAGCTTAGTAGGGAGGACGGGGGGAGAGACCCAGTACTTC. It translates to CASSLVGRTGGETQYF.